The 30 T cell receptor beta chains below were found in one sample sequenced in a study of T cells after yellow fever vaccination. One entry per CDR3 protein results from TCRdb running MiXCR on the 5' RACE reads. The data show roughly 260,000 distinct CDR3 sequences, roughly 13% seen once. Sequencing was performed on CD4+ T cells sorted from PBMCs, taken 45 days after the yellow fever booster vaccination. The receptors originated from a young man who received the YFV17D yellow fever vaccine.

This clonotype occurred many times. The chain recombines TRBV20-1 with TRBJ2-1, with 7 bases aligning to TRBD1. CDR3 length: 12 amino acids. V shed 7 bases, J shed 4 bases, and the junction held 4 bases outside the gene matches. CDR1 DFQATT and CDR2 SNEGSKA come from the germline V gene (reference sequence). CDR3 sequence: CSVGGQYNEQFF. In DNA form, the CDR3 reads TGCAGTGTTGGGGGACAGTACAATGAGCAGTTCTTC.

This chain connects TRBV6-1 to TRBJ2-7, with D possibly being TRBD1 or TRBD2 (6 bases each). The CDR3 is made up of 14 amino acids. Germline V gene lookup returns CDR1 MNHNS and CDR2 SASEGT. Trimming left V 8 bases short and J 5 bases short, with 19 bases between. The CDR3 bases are TGTGCCAGCCGCTGGAGGAGGGGGTTCGACGAGCAGTACTTC. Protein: CASRWRRGFDEQYF.

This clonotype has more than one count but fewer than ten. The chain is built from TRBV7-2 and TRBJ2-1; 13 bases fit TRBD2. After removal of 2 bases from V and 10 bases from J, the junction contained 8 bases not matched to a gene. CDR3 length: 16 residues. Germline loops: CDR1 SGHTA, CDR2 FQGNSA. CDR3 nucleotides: TGTGCCAGCAGCTTATTTTCGACTAGCGGGAGGATAGAGCAGTTCTTC. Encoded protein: CASSLFSTSGRIEQFF.

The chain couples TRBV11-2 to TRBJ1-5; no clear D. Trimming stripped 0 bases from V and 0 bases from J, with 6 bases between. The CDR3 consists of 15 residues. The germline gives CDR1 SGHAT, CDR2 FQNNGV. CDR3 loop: CASSLDLYSNQPQHF. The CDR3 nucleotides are TGTGCCAGCAGCTTAGATCTGTATAGCAATCAGCCCCAGCATTTT.

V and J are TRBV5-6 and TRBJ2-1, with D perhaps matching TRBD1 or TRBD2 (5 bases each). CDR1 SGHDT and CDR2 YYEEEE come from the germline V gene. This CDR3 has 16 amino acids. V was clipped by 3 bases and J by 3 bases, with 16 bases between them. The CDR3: CASSSGTVEVYNEQFF. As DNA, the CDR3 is TGTGCCAGCAGCTCCGGGACGGTGGAGGTCTACAATGAGCAGTTCTTC.

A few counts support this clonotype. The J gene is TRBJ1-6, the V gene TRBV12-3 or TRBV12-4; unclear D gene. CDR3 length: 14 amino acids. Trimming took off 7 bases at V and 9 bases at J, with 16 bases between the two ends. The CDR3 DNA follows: TGTGCCAGCACCTTGGGCAGCCCTTCTTCACCCCTCCACTTT. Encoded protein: CASTLGSPSSPLHF.

Written as DNA, the CDR3 is TGTGCCAGCAGCCCACGGGACGCGAACACCGGGGAGCTGTTTTTT. Translating gives CASSPRDANTGELFF. The gene calls are TRBV7-2 and TRBJ2-2; D tentatively fits TRBD1 or TRBD2 (5 bases each). Germline V gene lookup returns CDR1 SGHTA and CDR2 FQGNSA. This CDR3 is built from 15 residues. Deletions cut 5 bases from V and 0 bases from J, with 10 bases between.

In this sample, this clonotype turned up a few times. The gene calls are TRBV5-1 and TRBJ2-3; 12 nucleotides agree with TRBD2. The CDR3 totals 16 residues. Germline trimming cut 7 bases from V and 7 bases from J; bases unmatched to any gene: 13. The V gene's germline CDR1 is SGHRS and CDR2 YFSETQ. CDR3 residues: CASRMTSGSTINTQYF. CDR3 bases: TGCGCCAGCCGAATGACTAGCGGGAGTACGATAAATACGCAGTATTTT.

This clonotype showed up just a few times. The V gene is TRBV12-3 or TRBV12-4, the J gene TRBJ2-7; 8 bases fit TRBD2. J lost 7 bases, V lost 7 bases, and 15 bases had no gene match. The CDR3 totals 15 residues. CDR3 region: CASTPVAGLGGEQYF. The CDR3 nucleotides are TGTGCCAGCACCCCGGTAGCGGGATTGGGGGGGGAGCAGTACTTC.

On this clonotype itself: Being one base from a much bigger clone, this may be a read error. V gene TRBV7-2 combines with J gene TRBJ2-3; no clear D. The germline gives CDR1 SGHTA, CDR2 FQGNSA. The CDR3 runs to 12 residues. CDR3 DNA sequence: TGTTCCAGCAGCTTAGCTGCAGATACGCAGTATTTT. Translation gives CSSSLAADTQYF. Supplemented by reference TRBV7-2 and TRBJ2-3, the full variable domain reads GAGVSQSPSNKVTEKGKDVELRCDPISGHTALYWYRQSLGQGLEFLIYFQGNSAPDKSGLPSDRFSAERTGGSVSTLTIQRTQQEDSAVYLCSSSLAADTQYFGPGTRLTVL.

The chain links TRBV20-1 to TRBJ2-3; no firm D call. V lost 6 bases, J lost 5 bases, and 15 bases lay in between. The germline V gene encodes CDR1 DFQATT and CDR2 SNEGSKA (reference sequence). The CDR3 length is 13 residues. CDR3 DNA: TGCAGTGCCAACCTGCAATGGGGAGATACGCAGTATTTT. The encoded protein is CSANLQWGDTQYF.

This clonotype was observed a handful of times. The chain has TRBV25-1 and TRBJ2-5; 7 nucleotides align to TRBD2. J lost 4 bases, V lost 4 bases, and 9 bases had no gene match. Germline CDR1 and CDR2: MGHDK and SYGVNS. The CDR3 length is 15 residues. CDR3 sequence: CASSGWGEGSETQYF. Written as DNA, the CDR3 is TGTGCCAGCAGTGGATGGGGGGAGGGGTCAGAGACCCAGTACTTC. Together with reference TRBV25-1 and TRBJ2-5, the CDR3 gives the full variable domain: EADIYQTPRYLVIGTGKKITLECSQTMGHDKMYWYQQDPGMELHLIHYSYGVNSTEKGDLSSESTVSRIRTEHFPLTLESARPSHTSQYLCASSGWGEGSETQYFGPGTRLLVL.

The CDR3 region has the DNA TGCGCCAGCAGCCAAGATCTGGGCGATTCACCCCTCCACTTT. This translates into CASSQDLGDSPLHF. The rearrangement links TRBV4-3 to TRBJ1-6; no clear D gene. Germline V lookup: CDR1 LGHNA, CDR2 YSLEER. V lost 0 bases to trimming and J lost 8 bases, with 8 bases between them. This CDR3 comprises 14 residues.

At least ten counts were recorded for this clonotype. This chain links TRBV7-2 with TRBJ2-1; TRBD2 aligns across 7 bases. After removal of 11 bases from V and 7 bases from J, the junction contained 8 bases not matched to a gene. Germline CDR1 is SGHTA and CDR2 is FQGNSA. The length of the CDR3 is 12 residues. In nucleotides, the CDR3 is TGTGCCCGCGGGGAGGGCCTGAATGAGCAGTTCTTC. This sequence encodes CARGEGLNEQFF.

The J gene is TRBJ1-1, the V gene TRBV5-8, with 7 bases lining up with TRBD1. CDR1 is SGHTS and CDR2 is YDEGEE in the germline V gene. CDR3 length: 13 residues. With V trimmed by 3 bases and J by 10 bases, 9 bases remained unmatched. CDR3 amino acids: CASSSPTGIGAFF. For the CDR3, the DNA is TGTGCCAGCAGCTCGCCGACAGGGATTGGAGCTTTCTTT.

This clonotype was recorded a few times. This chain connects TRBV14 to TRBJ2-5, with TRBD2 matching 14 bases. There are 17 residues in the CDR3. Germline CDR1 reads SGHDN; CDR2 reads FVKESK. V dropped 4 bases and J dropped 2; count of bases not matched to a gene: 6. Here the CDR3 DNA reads TGTGCCAGCAGCCCCGGGACTAGCGGGAGTTTACAAGAGACCCAGTACTTC. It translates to CASSPGTSGSLQETQYF. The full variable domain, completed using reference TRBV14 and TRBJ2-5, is EAGVTQFPSHSVIEKGQTVTLRCDPISGHDNLYWYRRVMGKEIKFLLHFVKESKQDESGMPNNRFLAERTGGTYSTLKVQPAELEDSGVYFCASSPGTSGSLQETQYFGPGTRLLVL.

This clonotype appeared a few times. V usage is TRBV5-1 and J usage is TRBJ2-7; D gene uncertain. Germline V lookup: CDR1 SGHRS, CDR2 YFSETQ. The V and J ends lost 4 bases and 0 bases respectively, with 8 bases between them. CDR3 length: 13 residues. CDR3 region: CASSDGFSYEQYF. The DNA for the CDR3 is TGCGCCAGCAGCGACGGATTCTCCTACGAGCAGTACTTC.

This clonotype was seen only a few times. The CDR3 sequence is CASTSQGEIGAFF. In DNA, the CDR3 is TGTGCCAGCACCTCGCAGGGGGAGATTGGGGCTTTCTTT. This sequence joins TRBV7-9 and TRBJ1-1; 7 nucleotides align to TRBD1. V trimming: 7 bases; J trimming: 11 bases; junction bases outside the gene matches: 13. This CDR3 has 13 amino acids. The germline CDR1 and CDR2 sequences are SEHNR and FQNEAQ (reference sequence).

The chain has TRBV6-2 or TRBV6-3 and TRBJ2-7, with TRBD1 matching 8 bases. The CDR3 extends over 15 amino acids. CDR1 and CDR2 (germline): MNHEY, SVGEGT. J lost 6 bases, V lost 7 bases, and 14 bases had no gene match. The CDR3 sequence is CASKYWTGKRSEQYF. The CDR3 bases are TGTGCCAGCAAATATTGGACAGGGAAGAGGTCCGAGCAGTACTTC.

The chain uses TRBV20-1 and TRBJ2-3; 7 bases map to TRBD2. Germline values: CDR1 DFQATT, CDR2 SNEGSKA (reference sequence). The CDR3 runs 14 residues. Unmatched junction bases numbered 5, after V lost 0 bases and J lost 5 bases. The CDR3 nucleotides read TGCAGTGCTAGAGATGTGCGGGAGTTAGATACGCAGTATTTT. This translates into CSARDVRELDTQYF.

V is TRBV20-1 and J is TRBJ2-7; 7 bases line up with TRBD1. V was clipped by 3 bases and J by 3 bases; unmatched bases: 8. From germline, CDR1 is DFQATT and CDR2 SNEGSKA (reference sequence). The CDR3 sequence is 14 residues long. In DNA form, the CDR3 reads TGCAGTGCTAGGAAGGCAGGGGGTGGCTACGAGCAGTACTTC. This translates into CSARKAGGGYEQYF.

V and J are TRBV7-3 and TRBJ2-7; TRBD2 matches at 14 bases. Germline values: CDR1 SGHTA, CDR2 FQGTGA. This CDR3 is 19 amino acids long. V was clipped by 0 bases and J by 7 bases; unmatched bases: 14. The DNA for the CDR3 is TGTGCCAGCAGCTTAACGGTAGGACTAGCGGGAGGTCGACCATGGGAGCAGTACTTC. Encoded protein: CASSLTVGLAGGRPWEQYF.

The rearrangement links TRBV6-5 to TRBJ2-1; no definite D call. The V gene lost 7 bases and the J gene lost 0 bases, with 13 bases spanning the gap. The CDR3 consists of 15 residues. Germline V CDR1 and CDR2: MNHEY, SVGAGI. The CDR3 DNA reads TGTGCCAGCAATCCACGTAGGAGCTCCTACAATGAGCAGTTCTTC. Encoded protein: CASNPRRSSYNEQFF.

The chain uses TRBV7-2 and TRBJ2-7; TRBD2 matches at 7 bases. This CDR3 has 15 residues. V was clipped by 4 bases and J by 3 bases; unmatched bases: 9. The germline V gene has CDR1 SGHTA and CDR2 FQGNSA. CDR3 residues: CASSSDTGTIYEQYF. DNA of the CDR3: TGTGCCAGCAGCTCAGATACCGGGACTATCTACGAGCAGTACTTC.

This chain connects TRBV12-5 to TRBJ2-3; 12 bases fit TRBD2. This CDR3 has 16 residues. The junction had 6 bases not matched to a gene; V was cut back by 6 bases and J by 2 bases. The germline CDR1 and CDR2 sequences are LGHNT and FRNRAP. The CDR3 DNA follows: TGTGCTAGTGGCCCGGGACTAGCGGGCTACACAGATACGCAGTATTTT. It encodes CASGPGLAGYTDTQYF.

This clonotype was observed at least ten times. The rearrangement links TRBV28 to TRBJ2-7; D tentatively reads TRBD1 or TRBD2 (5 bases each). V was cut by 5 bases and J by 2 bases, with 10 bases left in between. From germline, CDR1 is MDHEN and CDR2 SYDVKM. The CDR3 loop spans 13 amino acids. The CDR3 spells CASSRDGPYEQYF. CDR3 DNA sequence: TGTGCCAGCAGTAGGGACGGGCCCTACGAGCAGTACTTC.

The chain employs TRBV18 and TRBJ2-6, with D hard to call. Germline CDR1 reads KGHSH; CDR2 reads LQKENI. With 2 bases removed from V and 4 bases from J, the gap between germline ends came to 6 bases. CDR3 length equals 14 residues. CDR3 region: CASSPGNGANVLTF. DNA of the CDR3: TGTGCCAGCTCACCAGGGAACGGGGCCAACGTCCTGACTTTC.

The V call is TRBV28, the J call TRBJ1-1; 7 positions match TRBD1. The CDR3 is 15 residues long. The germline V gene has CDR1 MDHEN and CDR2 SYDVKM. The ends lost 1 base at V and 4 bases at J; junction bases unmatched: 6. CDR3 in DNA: TGTGCCAGCAGTTTATTAACGGCAGGGGGCACTGAAGCTTTCTTT. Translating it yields CASSLLTAGGTEAFF.

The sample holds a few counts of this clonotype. In DNA form, the CDR3 reads TGCAGCGTAAGAAAGGGCCTCGCCTACGAGCAGTACTTC. It yields the protein CSVRKGLAYEQYF. The chain has TRBV29-1 and TRBJ2-7; D not certain. Germline CDR1 SQVTM, CDR2 ANQGSEA. The ends were cut back, 6 bases at V and 2 bases at J, with 14 bases in the middle. The CDR3 is made up of 13 amino acids.

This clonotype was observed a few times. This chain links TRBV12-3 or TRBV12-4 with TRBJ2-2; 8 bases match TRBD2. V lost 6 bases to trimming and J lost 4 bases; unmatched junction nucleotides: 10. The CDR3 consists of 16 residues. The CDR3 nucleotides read TGTGCCAGCAGAATTGGGGGCGCGGGGGGCACCGGGGAGCTGTTTTTT. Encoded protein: CASRIGGAGGTGELFF.